The sequence of this T cell receptor (beta chain) was determined in a study of identical twins. Template switching (which added a universal primer site) was used, and cDNA carried unique molecular identifiers. MiXCR, applied by TCRdb to the 5' RACE reads, yields one record per CDR3 protein. The repertoire holds about 890,000 distinct CDR3 sequences, with 9% to 15% as singletons. The germline V gene encodes CDR1 SEHNR and CDR2 FQNEAQ (reference sequence). Trimming removed 5 bases at V and 2 bases at J, with 15 bases between. The CDR3 has 15 residues. Study observations and caveats: Twin pairs had excess sharing that was weaker in beta out-of-frame sequences. Cord blood beta clonotypes present at high abundance carried fewer insertions; no such pattern appeared in memory repertoires.

As for this clonotype: As yet, its antigen is unknown.

The donors were all healthy and Caucasian. The data also belong to a second study, concerning yellow fever vaccine responses in identical twins.

Sequencing was done on a sample of PBMCs. The clonotype was recovered from a woman between 18 and 30 years old in good health. The genes are TRBV7-9 and TRBJ2-5; D gene unclear. Written as DNA, the CDR3 is TGTGCCAGCAGCCCCGCGGTCAGGTCGCAAGAGACCCAGTACTTC. It codes for CASSPAVRSQETQYF. The whole variable domain, remainder taken from reference TRBV7-9 and TRBJ2-5, is DTGVSQNPRHKITKRGQNVTFRCDPISEHNRLYWYRQTLGQGPEFLTYFQNEAQLEKSRLLSDRFSAERPKGSFSTLEIQRTEQGDSAMYLCASSPAVRSQETQYFGPGTRLLVL.